These 10 T cell receptor beta chains came from one sample sequenced in a study of blood T cell repertoires in COVID-19. Sequencing was performed with immunoSEQ multiplex PCR; in TCRdb, only in-frame clones are kept and a portion is missing. The table has approximately 290,000 clones, over 75% seen once; the top ten hold 0.87%. Specimen: peripheral blood. The receptors derive from a human donor with COVID-19, enrolled during active disease. The donor label of this sample is uncertain.

V usage is TRBV6-5 and J usage is TRBJ2-1, with no clear D. The V gene's germline CDR1 is MNHEY and CDR2 SVGAGI. The CDR3 has 14 residues. The ends were cut back, 7 bases at V and 4 bases at J, with 14 bases in the middle. The CDR3 DNA reads as TGTGCCAGCAAAGTAGTCCCGGTATACAATGAGCAGTTCTTC. This encodes CASKVVPVYNEQFF.

This clone was seen a handful of times. This rearrangement joins TRBV29-1 to TRBJ1-4; unclear D gene. The CDR3 has 15 amino acids. V lost 6 bases, J lost 5 bases, and 19 bases lay in between. Germline CDR1 and CDR2: SQVTM and ANQGSEA. DNA of the CDR3: TGCAGCGTGGTATCATACAGTGGTGCAAATGAAAAACTGTTTTTT. This sequence encodes CSVVSYSGANEKLFF. Variable domain in full (rest from reference TRBV29-1 and TRBJ1-4): SAVISQKPSRDICQRGTSLTIQCQVDSQVTMMFWYRQQPGQSLTLIATANQGSEATYESGFVIDKFPISRPNLTFSTLTVSNMSPEDSSIYLCSVVSYSGANEKLFFGSGTQLSVL.

The chain couples TRBV9 to TRBJ1-2; D uncertain. The CDR3 has 16 residues. Germline V gene sequence: CDR1 SGDLS, CDR2 YYNGEE. The V and J ends lost 4 bases and 4 bases respectively, with 20 bases between them. The CDR3 here is CASSRTGGFESYGYTF. DNA for the CDR3: TGTGCCAGCAGCAGAACGGGAGGTTTTGAATCCTATGGCTACACCTTC.

The chain recombines TRBV12-5 with TRBJ2-1, with TRBD2 as a possible D gene (6 bases). Trimming left V 8 bases short and J 0 bases short, with 11 bases between. The CDR3 has 14 residues. CDR1 and CDR2 from the germline V gene are LGHNT and FRNRAP. DNA for the CDR3: TGTGCTAGTAATCGGGGGAGCTCCTACAATGAGCAGTTCTTC. Translation: CASNRGSSYNEQFF.

This chain connects TRBV19 to TRBJ2-1; possible D gene TRBD2, 6 bases. The CDR3 loop spans 15 amino acids. Trimming pared 4 bases from V and 3 bases from J, leaving 13 bases between. In germline, CDR1 is LNHDA, CDR2 SQIVND (reference sequence). CDR3 in amino acids: CASSTLAKLYNEQFF. DNA for the CDR3: TGTGCCAGTAGTACGCTAGCGAAGCTCTACAATGAGCAGTTCTTC.

The J gene is TRBJ2-7, the V gene TRBV30; TRBD2 agrees at 8 bases. The CDR3 extends over 13 amino acids. V lost 4 bases, J lost 2 bases, and 4 bases stayed unmatched. Per the germline V gene, CDR1 is GTSNPN and CDR2 is SVGIG (reference sequence). CDR3 protein: CAWNSGDPYEQYF. The CDR3 nucleotides read TGTGCCTGGAATAGCGGGGATCCCTACGAGCAGTACTTC. Looking up the rest from reference TRBV30 and TRBJ2-7 gives the full variable domain: SQTIHQWPATLVQPVGSPLSLECTVEGTSNPNLYWYRQAAGRGLQLLFYSVGIGQISSEVPQNLSASRPQDRQFILSSKKLLLSDSGFYLCAWNSGDPYEQYFGPGTRLTVT.

J is TRBJ1-2 and V is TRBV7-2; D unclear. With 1 base removed from V and 8 bases from J, the gap between germline ends came to 14 bases. Germline loops: CDR1 SGHTA, CDR2 FQGNSA. This CDR3 spans 14 amino acids. The CDR3 spells CASSLGNSIDGYTF. The CDR3 DNA reads TGTGCCAGCAGCTTAGGGAACAGTATAGACGGCTACACCTTC. Full variable domain (outside the CDR3, taken from reference TRBV7-2 and TRBJ1-2): GAGVSQSPSNKVTEKGKDVELRCDPISGHTALYWYRQSLGQGLEFLIYFQGNSAPDKSGLPSDRFSAERTGGSVSTLTIQRTQQEDSAVYLCASSLGNSIDGYTFGSGTRLTVV.

V and J are TRBV29-1 and TRBJ1-4; no reliable D call. Deletions cut 0 bases from V and 8 bases from J, with 7 bases between. This CDR3 contains 12 residues. Germline V gene lookup returns CDR1 SQVTM and CDR2 ANQGSEA. CDR3 protein: CSVEESGEKLFF. The CDR3 bases are TGCAGCGTTGAAGAGAGCGGGGAAAAACTGTTTTTT.

The chain has TRBV14 and TRBJ2-2, with 10 bases aligning to TRBD1. CDR1 is SGHDN and CDR2 is FVKESK in the germline V gene. V gave up 0 bases and J gave up 4 bases; unmatched junction bases: 8. CDR3 length equals 18 residues. In DNA, the CDR3 is TGTGCCAGCAGCCAAGAAGTCGGGGACAGGGGTGGCACCGGGGAGCTGTTTTTT. It codes for CASSQEVGDRGGTGELFF.

The chain's CDR3 is CASSLDLFGSGDTQYF. DNA of the CDR3: TGTGCCAGCAGCTTGGACCTCTTTGGTAGCGGCGATACGCAGTATTTT. This chain joins TRBV5-4 and TRBJ2-3, with D possibly TRBD2 on 6 matching bases. The V and J ends lost 0 bases and 6 bases respectively, with 17 bases between them. Germline V CDR1 and CDR2: SGHNT, YYREEE (reference sequence). CDR3 length equals 16 residues.